These 14 T cell receptor beta chains came from one sample sequenced in a study of blood T cell repertoires in COVID-19. Clones were read by immunoSEQ multiplex PCR, and TCRdb kept only the in-frame ones, dropping some. The table has more than 400,000 clones, approximately 90% seen once; the top ten hold under 0.85%. What was sequenced was PBMCs or T cells enriched from blood (not recorded which). Receptor source: a woman between 18 and 30 years old who had recovered from COVID-19.

V usage is TRBV24-1 and J usage is TRBJ1-2, with 8 bases lining up with TRBD1. Germline trimming cut 5 bases from V and 3 bases from J; bases unmatched to any gene: 13. The CDR3 totals 17 residues. Per the germline V gene, CDR1 is KGHDR and CDR2 is SFDVKD. Here the CDR3 DNA reads TGTGCCACCAGTGGTTTCGGGACAGGCAGTTTGGACTATGGCTACACCTTC. This translates into CATSGFGTGSLDYGYTF.

V and J are TRBV2 and TRBJ1-5; D remains unclear. Germline CDR1 reads SNHLY; CDR2 reads FYNNEI. V lost 6 bases and J lost 0, with 6 bases in between. The CDR3 consists of 13 residues. CDR3 in amino acids: CASSLYSNQPQHF. The CDR3 nucleotides are TGTGCCAGCAGCCTTTATAGCAATCAGCCCCAGCATTTT.

The J gene is TRBJ1-4, the V gene TRBV28; D is unclear. Deletions cut 4 bases from V and 7 bases from J, with 10 bases between. This CDR3 comprises 13 residues. Germline CDR1 reads MDHEN; CDR2 reads SYDVKM. The CDR3 DNA follows: TGTGCCAGCAGTTCCCCGTTTTTTGAAAAACTGTTTTTT. Its protein is CASSSPFFEKLFF.

The chain links TRBV10-3 to TRBJ1-2; no firm D call. The V and J ends lost 0 bases and 5 bases respectively, with 10 bases between them. The length of the CDR3 is 14 residues. The germline V gene encodes CDR1 ENHRY and CDR2 SYGVKD. The CDR3 region has the DNA TGTGCCATCAGTGAGTCTGGGCAGAGATATGGCTACACCTTC. This translates into CAISESGQRYGYTF.

The V and J genes are TRBV5-1 and TRBJ2-5; D is ambiguous. V was cut by 6 bases and J by 2 bases, with 11 bases left in between. The germline gives CDR1 SGHRS, CDR2 YFSETQ. The CDR3 has 13 amino acids. The CDR3 sequence: CASTSETQETQYF. The CDR3 nucleotides are TGCGCCAGCACCTCAGAAACACAAGAGACCCAGTACTTC.

The V gene is TRBV6-6, the J gene TRBJ1-4; no clear D gene. V was clipped by 3 bases and J by 6 bases, with 8 bases between them. The germline gives CDR1 MNHNY, CDR2 SVGAGI (reference sequence). The CDR3 runs to 13 residues. This chain's CDR3 is CASSYQVYEKLFF. The CDR3 DNA sequence: TGTGCCAGCAGTTATCAGGTTTATGAAAAACTGTTTTTT.

The chain links TRBV27 to TRBJ1-1; 7 bases line up with TRBD1. V dropped 7 bases and J dropped 0; count of bases not matched to a gene: 14. There are 17 residues in the CDR3. Per germline, CDR1 MNHEY and CDR2 SMNVEV (reference sequence). DNA for the CDR3: TGTGCCAGCACCCCCGACAGGGAGCCTTCTATGAACACTGAAGCTTTCTTT. Protein: CASTPDREPSMNTEAFF.

This chain links TRBV10-3 with TRBJ1-3, with unresolved D. The germline V gene encodes CDR1 ENHRY and CDR2 SYGVKD. This CDR3 is built from 15 residues. The ends were cut back, 9 bases at V and 0 bases at J, with 15 bases in the middle. The DNA for the CDR3 is TGTGCCATTGAGAGGGCCCCCCGCTCTGGAAACACCATATATTTT. Protein sequence: CAIERAPRSGNTIYF.

This chain connects TRBV3-1 (or the pseudogene TRBV3-2) to TRBJ2-1, with 8 bases fitting TRBD1. This CDR3 region has 15 residues. With V trimmed by 4 bases and J by 3 bases, 5 bases remained unmatched. Per germline, CDR1 LGHDT and CDR2 YNNKEL (reference sequence). CDR3 nucleotide sequence: TGTGCCAGCAGCCGAACAGGGACAGGCTACAATGAGCAGTTCTTC. This sequence encodes CASSRTGTGYNEQFF.

The chain employs TRBV5-1 and TRBJ2-5, with 7 positions matching TRBD1. CDR1 is SGHRS and CDR2 is YFSETQ in the germline V gene. CDR3 length equals 16 residues. The J segment lost 3 bases and the V segment lost 2 bases, leaving 10 bases of the junction unmatched. The CDR3 bases are TGCGCCAGCAGCTTTTTAGACAGGGTCCCCGAAGAGACCCAGTACTTC. Translating it yields CASSFLDRVPEETQYF.

This clone was counted a few times. The chain recombines TRBV6-5 with TRBJ1-2, with TRBD1 as a possible D gene (5 bases). The CDR3 covers 14 residues. Germline loops: CDR1 MNHEY, CDR2 SVGAGI. With 6 bases removed from V and 2 bases from J, the gap between germline ends came to 13 bases. The CDR3 is CASSRSGGNYGYTF. The DNA for the CDR3 is TGTGCCAGCAGCCGAAGCGGGGGGAACTATGGCTACACCTTC.

The gene calls are TRBV5-8 and TRBJ2-7; tentative D call: TRBD2 (6 bases). CDR3 length: 13 amino acids. With 0 bases removed from V and 6 bases from J, the gap between germline ends came to 10 bases. Germline CDR1 is SGHTS and CDR2 is YDEGEE. CDR3 coding DNA: TGTGCCAGCAGCTTGGATAGCGGATCCGAGCAGTACTTC. Amino acids: CASSLDSGSEQYF.

The chain recombines TRBV28 with TRBJ2-7, with D possibly TRBD2 on 6 matching bases. The CDR3 extends over 14 amino acids. V was trimmed by 5 bases and J by 5 bases, leaving 16 bases between them. Germline V gene sequence: CDR1 MDHEN, CDR2 SYDVKM. The CDR3 DNA reads as TGTGCCAGCAGTCCCTTGGGGGGTCGGGACGAGCAGTACTTC. Protein sequence: CASSPLGGRDEQYF.

This sequence joins TRBV4-2 and TRBJ2-5; 9 bases align to TRBD2. This CDR3 spans 16 amino acids. V lost 0 bases and J lost 4; bases outside the gene matches: 6. CDR1 and CDR2 (germline): LGHNA, YNFKEQ. In DNA form, the CDR3 reads TGTGCCAGCAGCCAAGATCTGGCGGGGGGGAGAGAGACCCAGTACTTC. It translates to CASSQDLAGGRETQYF.